This T cell receptor (beta chain) came from a study of blood T cell repertoires in COVID-19 (dated by TCRdb to 2019 to 2021). In terms of the full investigation: The collaborator samples originated in the United States, Italy and Spain and spanned the acute and convalescent phases of COVID-19. The material from the prospective study consisted of cDNA or gDNA derived from T cells, B-cell-depleted T cells, or PBMCs. Deeply sampled blood TCRbeta repertoires from subjects exposed to, actively infected with, or recovered from COVID-19 were included in the dataset. A freely available public database, intended as a resource for researchers studying the immune response to SARS-CoV-2, is where the repertoires were released. The samples were drawn from two sources: the first 160 participants of the ongoing ImmuneRACE study, and 1,000 to 1,500 subjects contributed by 6 global collaborators. A de-identified subject ID, COVID-19 status, age in years and sex were almost always included in the sample metadata. HLA class I and class II types, where available, came from metadata supplied by the sample provider rather than from assay-based typing. Findings and caveats that apply to the study as a whole: Clinical and demographic metadata were provided uncurated, with the amount varying by source and participant.

TCRbeta CDR3 regions were amplified from genomic DNA by means of the immunoSEQ Assay, a bias-controlled multiplex PCR. The study's processing was this. Within the assay, amplification of reference gene primers was used to estimate how many nucleated cells each sample contained. To quantify the absolute abundance of each unique TCRbeta CDR3 rearrangement, sequence reads were collapsed and filtered. For each sample, productive Simpson clonality was calculated as the square root of Simpson's diversity index across productive rearrangements. The table comes from immuneACCESS by way of TCRdb, which keeps in-frame sequences with V and J called. Part of the clones is missing from these tables; in studies checked, under half for an unresolved V gene and the rest for unknown reasons. V and J calls and clone size are copied from that table; D and trimming were computed from the DNA. The sample contains roughly 42,000 clones, over 75% of them found a single time. The top ten clonotypes cover more than 7.5% of the sample.

Whole blood was collected in K2EDTA tubes by collaborating institutions according to the institutions' own protocols. For TCRbeta analysis, collaborators shipped samples as frozen whole blood, isolated PBMCs, or DNA extracted from either of those sample types. Comment on this clone: Its antigen is currently not known. The record has no base qualities; no much larger clone is one base away.

From its cysteine to its phenylalanine, the CDR3 spans 17 amino acids. Solely the CDR3 DNA is kept, with 51 bases framed from the first base. The germline V gene (reference sequence) supplies CDR1 MNHEY and CDR2 SMNVEV. V is cut back by 5 bases and J by 0 bases, with 11 bases in the junction unmatched. The sample was peripheral blood. The TCR was taken from a man aged 30-40 years with active or convalescent COVID-19. The chain joins TRBV27 to TRBJ2-3, and TRBD2 aligns with 7 junction nucleotides. The sequenced DNA is TGTGCCAGCAGTCCCAGAATAGCGGGCCCTAGCACAGATACGCAGTATTTT. Its protein reads: CASSPRIAGPSTDTQYF.